The TCR beta chain under discussion was sequenced for a study of T cell changes during pregnancy in multiple sclerosis. The V segment lost 0 bases and the J segment 3 bases; nucleotides outside the gene matches: 5. The germline gives CDR1 SGDLS, CDR2 YYNGEE. The CDR3 spans 16 residues. TCRdb keeps only in-frame clones here, not all; method: immunoSEQ multiplex PCR. Found here are tens of thousands of clones, nearly 90% of them singletons; the top ten hold over 0.45%. V usage is TRBV9 and J usage is TRBJ2-2; 7 bases line up with TRBD2. Sequences were derived from CD4+ T cells from peripheral blood mononuclear cells, sampled in the second trimester of pregnancy. The receptor's source is a female donor with multiple sclerosis, enrolled in a pregnancy study. Here the CDR3 reads CASSVETSVYTGELFF. CDR3 DNA: TGTGCCAGCAGCGTAGAAACTAGCGTATACACCGGGGAGCTGTTTTTT.